The 20 T cell receptor beta chains listed next were all sequenced from one sample in a study of vaccination and CD4 T cells after COVID-19. These receptors lack a known antigen. Treatment specified: roughly nine-day PBMC culture with coronavirus spike peptide pools or control peptides (ViraFEST assay). Once obtained from cultured CD4+ T cells, the DNA was sequenced using the Oncomine TCR Beta short-read assay. MiXCR, applied by TCRdb to the PCR reads, yields one record per CDR3 protein. Of more than 15,000 distinct CDR3 sequences listed, more than 40% were seen once; the top ten hold roughly 6.1%. The sample here was CD4+ T cells from blood, cultured in vitro, taken before SARS-CoV-2 vaccination. Receptors were obtained from a human donor who had recovered from COVID-19.

The gene calls are TRBV6-1 and TRBJ1-1; 7 bases line up with TRBD1. This CDR3 contains 15 residues. The V gene end was trimmed by 5 bases and the J gene end by 2 bases; junction bases not matched to a gene: 8. Germline V CDR1 and CDR2: MNHNS, SASEGT. In DNA, the CDR3 is TGTGCCAGCAGTCGAACGGGGACAGTTAACACTGAAGCTTTCTTT. It specifies CASSRTGTVNTEAFF.

The rearrangement links TRBV6-2 or TRBV6-3 to TRBJ2-7; D is uncertain. CDR3 length: 16 residues. Trimming cost V 4 bases and J 0 bases, with 16 bases left between them. Germline CDR1 MNHEY, CDR2 SVGEGT. CDR3 protein: CASSSWGGVSSYEQYF. The CDR3 coding sequence is TGTGCCAGCAGTTCCTGGGGTGGGGTGAGCTCCTACGAGCAGTACTTC.

The chain employs TRBV19 and TRBJ2-5; D gene unclear. Trimming removed 3 bases from V and 4 bases from J, with 9 bases in between. The length of the CDR3 is 13 residues. Germline CDR1 reads LNHDA; CDR2 reads SQIVND (reference sequence). Written as DNA, the CDR3 is TGTGCCAGTAGTATCGTATGGAGAGAGACCCAGTACTTC. Translated, it gives CASSIVWRETQYF.

The chain links TRBV5-8 to TRBJ2-1; D not resolved. Germline loops: CDR1 SGHTS, CDR2 YDEGEE. Trimming removed 0 bases from V and 5 bases from J, with 6 bases in between. The CDR3 is made up of 13 amino acids. The CDR3 here is CASSLGRNNEQFF. CDR3 sequence (DNA): TGTGCCAGCAGCTTGGGACGGAACAATGAGCAGTTCTTC.

This clonotype was observed a few times. The chain uses TRBV18 and TRBJ2-7; 7 bases are shared with TRBD1. V lost 3 bases, J lost 4 bases, and 0 bases stayed unmatched. CDR1 and CDR2 from the germline V gene are KGHSH and LQKENI. The CDR3 is made up of 12 amino acids. CDR3 in DNA: TGTGCCAGCTCACCGACAGGGTACGAGCAGTACTTC. It specifies CASSPTGYEQYF.

This clonotype was picked up a small number of times. The gene calls are TRBV7-3 and TRBJ2-2; tentatively, D is TRBD1 or TRBD2 (5 bases each). Germline V CDR1 and CDR2: SGHTA, FQGTGA. V lost 5 bases to trimming and J lost 4 bases, with 17 bases between them. CDR3 length: 16 amino acids. In DNA, the CDR3 is TGTGCCAGCAGCCCCATGGGACGCGCCCTCACCGGGGAGCTGTTTTTT. This gives the protein CASSPMGRALTGELFF.

In its sample, this clonotype ranks as medium-sized. The chain carries TRBV6-5 and TRBJ1-5; D unresolved. This CDR3 region has 14 residues. The ends were cut back, 0 bases at V and 6 bases at J, with 9 bases in the middle. The germline V gene encodes CDR1 MNHEY and CDR2 SVGAGI. This CDR3 is CASSYSSGAQPQHF. In DNA, the CDR3 is TGTGCCAGCAGTTACTCGTCGGGAGCTCAGCCCCAGCATTTT.

This clonotype was seen a few times. J is TRBJ2-2 and V is TRBV20-1, with 11 bases matching TRBD1. V trimming: 2 bases; J trimming: 7 bases; junction bases outside the gene matches: 9. The CDR3 loop spans 16 amino acids. Per germline, CDR1 DFQATT and CDR2 SNEGSKA (reference sequence). The CDR3 DNA follows: TGCAGTGCTAGATGGACAGGGGGCGGTTCGGGCGGGGAGCTGTTTTTT. It translates to CSARWTGGGSGGELFF.

The CDR3, as DNA: TGCGCCAGCAGCCAAGATACCCAGCGGGGTACAGATACGCAGTATTTT. Translated: CASSQDTQRGTDTQYF. The chain links TRBV4-3 to TRBJ2-3; TRBD2 matches 7 bases. The CDR3 loop spans 16 amino acids. Germline V gene sequence: CDR1 LGHNA, CDR2 YSLEER. J lost 3 bases, V lost 0 bases, and 6 bases had no gene match.

This clonotype was counted a few times. The chain couples TRBV19 to TRBJ1-2; tentatively, D is TRBD1 (5 bases). This CDR3 has 14 amino acids. CDR1 and CDR2 (germline): LNHDA, SQIVND (reference sequence). Trimming took off 3 bases at V and 4 bases at J, with 12 bases between the two ends. CDR3 sequence (DNA): TGTGCCAGTAGTATGGCTAGGGGCGGCTATGGCTACACCTTC. Translation gives CASSMARGGYGYTF. Variable domain in full (rest from reference TRBV19 and TRBJ1-2): DGGITQSPKYLFRKEGQNVTLSCEQNLNHDAMYWYRQDPGQGLRLIYYSQIVNDFQKGDIAEGYSVSREKKESFPLTVTSAQKNPTAFYLCASSMARGGYGYTFGSGTRLTVV.

This clonotype has only a few counts. V usage is TRBV24-1 and J usage is TRBJ1-1; the D gene is possibly TRBD1 (5 bases). Looked up from germline, CDR1 is KGHDR and CDR2 is SFDVKD. This CDR3 spans 15 amino acids. V was clipped by 3 bases and J by 4 bases, with 14 bases between them. The CDR3 region has the DNA TGTGCCACCAGTGATGGCGGGACCAGGGTCACTGAAGCTTTCTTT. Protein product: CATSDGGTRVTEAFF.

In this sample, this clonotype turned up a few times. This chain joins TRBV25-1 and TRBJ1-1, with D possibly TRBD1 on 6 matching bases. CDR3 size: 14 residues. Trimming shortened V by 8 bases and J by 1 base, and 14 bases separated the two germline ends. The germline V gene encodes CDR1 MGHDK and CDR2 SYGVNS. CDR3 in amino acids: CASGPGTRNTEAFF. The CDR3 bases are TGTGCCAGCGGGCCCGGGACACGGAACACTGAAGCTTTCTTT.

The V gene is TRBV6-5, the J gene TRBJ2-1, with D unresolved. The germline V and J ends were trimmed by 2 bases and 3 bases, with 11 bases remaining between them. The CDR3 runs 15 residues. The germline V gene has CDR1 MNHEY and CDR2 SVGAGI. The chain's CDR3 is CASSYPIGRYNEQFF. The CDR3 DNA sequence: TGTGCCAGCAGTTACCCCATCGGACGCTACAATGAGCAGTTCTTC.

The chain employs TRBV20-1 and TRBJ1-2; tentatively, D is TRBD1 (5 bases). Germline V gene sequence: CDR1 DFQATT, CDR2 SNEGSKA (reference sequence). The V and J ends lost 1 base and 3 bases respectively, with 12 bases between them. The CDR3 loop spans 14 amino acids. CDR3: CSARGEGIDYGYTF. CDR3 DNA sequence: TGCAGTGCTAGAGGGGAGGGGATCGACTATGGCTACACCTTC.

This clonotype has a handful of counts. This chain uses TRBV27 with TRBJ1-5; D might be TRBD1 (6 bases). V lost 4 bases and J 7 bases, leaving 17 bases between the germline ends. From germline, CDR1 is MNHEY and CDR2 SMNVEV (reference sequence). The CDR3 totals 15 residues. The CDR3 protein is CASSSAGAWRQPQHF. As DNA, the CDR3 is TGTGCCAGCAGTTCCGCGGGGGCATGGAGACAGCCCCAGCATTTT.

This clonotype has only a few counts. The J gene is TRBJ1-2, the V gene TRBV6-4; no clear D gene. The ends were cut back, 0 bases at V and 8 bases at J, with 7 bases in the middle. CDR1 and CDR2 from the germline V gene are MRHNA and SNTAGT. CDR3 length: 12 residues. The CDR3 sequence is CASSDSSGGYTF. The DNA for the CDR3 is TGTGCCAGCAGTGACTCTTCGGGGGGCTACACCTTC.

Only a few counts were recorded for this clonotype. The genes are TRBV20-1 and TRBJ2-7, with D possibly TRBD2 on 5 matching bases. This CDR3 is built from 14 residues. Trimming pared 2 bases from V and 1 base from J, leaving 12 bases between. CDR1 and CDR2 from the germline V gene are DFQATT and SNEGSKA (reference sequence). DNA of the CDR3: TGCAGTGCTAGACCCCCTGGACTTTCCTACGAGCAGTACTTC. Amino acids: CSARPPGLSYEQYF.

This clonotype was detected only a few times. This chain connects TRBV2 to TRBJ1-5, with D perhaps TRBD1 (6 bases). Trimming removed 8 bases at V and 4 bases at J, with 15 bases between. This CDR3 is 14 amino acids long. Looked up from germline, CDR1 is SNHLY and CDR2 is FYNNEI. CDR3 amino acids: CASAGAEQNQPQHF. In nucleotides, the CDR3 is TGTGCCAGCGCGGGGGCAGAACAGAATCAGCCCCAGCATTTT.

J is TRBJ1-2 and V is TRBV20-1; perhaps TRBD1 as D (5 bases). The CDR3 is 14 amino acids. The ends were cut back, 1 base at V and 4 bases at J, with 13 bases in the middle. The germline V gene encodes CDR1 DFQATT and CDR2 SNEGSKA (reference sequence). The CDR3 loop reads CSARGEGIGYGYTF. Here the CDR3 DNA reads TGCAGTGCTAGAGGGGAGGGGATCGGCTATGGCTACACCTTC.

This rearrangement joins TRBV6-1 to TRBJ2-6, with D perhaps TRBD1 (7 bases). This CDR3 spans 18 amino acids. The V gene lost 5 bases and the J gene lost 0 bases, with 17 bases spanning the gap. Looked up from germline, CDR1 is MNHNS and CDR2 is SASEGT. The CDR3 here is CASSPGGQSVSGANVLTF. The DNA of the CDR3 is TGTGCCAGCAGTCCCGGGGGACAGAGCGTCTCTGGGGCCAACGTCCTGACTTTC.